This TCR beta chain was recorded in a study of T-cell reconstitution after alpha-beta-depleted transplantation in children. This clonotype occurred a few times. The CDR3 covers 16 residues. V was clipped by 1 base and J by 2 bases, with 13 bases between them. Germline V gene lookup returns CDR1 SGHKS and CDR2 YYEKEE (reference sequence). Library preparation (for TCRbeta) was performed with unique molecular identifiers. A single record per CDR3 protein comes from TCRdb applying MiXCR to the PCR reads. The sample has roughly 500,000 distinct CDR3 sequences, approximately 32% seen once. The TCR sequence derives from a human donor who donated a stem cell graft to a child with aplastic anemia. The V call is TRBV5-5, the J call TRBJ2-1, with D possibly TRBD2 on 6 matching bases. Sequences were derived from PBMCs from the stem cell graft donor, sampled from the stem cell graft. The CDR3 DNA is TGTGCCAGCAGCTTGTCTGGGGCTAGCGCCTACAATGAGCAGTTCTTC. This codes for CASSLSGASAYNEQFF.